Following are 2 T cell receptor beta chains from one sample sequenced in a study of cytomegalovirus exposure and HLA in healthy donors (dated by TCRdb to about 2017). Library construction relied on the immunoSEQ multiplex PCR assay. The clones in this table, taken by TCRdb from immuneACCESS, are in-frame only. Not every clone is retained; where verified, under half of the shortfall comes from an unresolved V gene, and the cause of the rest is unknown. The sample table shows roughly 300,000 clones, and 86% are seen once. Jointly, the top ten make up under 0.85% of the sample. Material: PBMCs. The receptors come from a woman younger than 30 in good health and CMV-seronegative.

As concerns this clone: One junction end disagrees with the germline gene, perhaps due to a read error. CDR3 in DNA: TGTGCCAGCAGCCAAAAGGGACATCTCTATGGCTACAGATTC. Encoded protein: CASSQKGHLYGYRF. The chain has TRBV28 and TRBJ1-2; maybe TRBD1 (6 bases). From germline, CDR1 is MDHEN and CDR2 SYDVKM. The CDR3 sequence is 14 residues long.

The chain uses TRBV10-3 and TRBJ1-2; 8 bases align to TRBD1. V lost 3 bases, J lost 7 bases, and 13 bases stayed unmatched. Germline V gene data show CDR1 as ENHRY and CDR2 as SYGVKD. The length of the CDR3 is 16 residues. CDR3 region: CAISDRGRDRSSGYTF. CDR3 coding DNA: TGTGCCATCAGTGATAGGGGTCGGGACAGGTCGAGTGGCTACACCTTC.